This TCR beta chain originates from a study of T cells in Graves' hyperthyroidism and ophthalmopathy. Whole-study findings and limits: Stable hyperthyroidism was told apart from ophthalmopathy by a model built on 13 V-J features.

Researchers amplified the TCR beta CDR3 regions from RNA transcripts. With the HTBI primer set, the TCR CDR3 went through a first round of RT-PCR. TCRdb recomputed calls from the multiplex PCR reads with MiXCR, one row per CDR3 protein. Of 300,000 or so distinct CDR3 sequences in the sample, over 15% were seen once. With regard to this clonotype: The antigen is unknown. A much bigger clone sits one base away, suggesting this may be a read error.

CDR1 is SGHTA, CDR2 FQGTGA, per germline. This CDR3 is built from 16 residues. Pregnant or lactating patients were excluded, as were those with uncontrolled infection or other autoimmune disease. Input material: blood. This receptor was obtained from a woman in her sixties with Graves' ophthalmopathy. The V call is TRBV7-3, the J call TRBJ2-1; the match to TRBD2 covers 7 bases. CDR3 bases: TGTACCAGCAGCTTAACAAGGACTAGTATCAGCAATGAGCAGTTCTTC. It encodes CTSSLTRTSISNEQFF.